A selection of T cell receptor beta chains follows, all from one sample in a study of OX40 agonist ivuxolimab in advanced cancers. Only in-frame clones appear in the TCRdb table, and some are missing; sequencing was by immunoSEQ multiplex PCR. Of about 97,000 clones in the sample, approximately 87% were seen once. Sequenced material: CD4+ or CD8+ T cells sorted from blood, taken in a trial of the OX40 agonist ivuxolimab. Receptor source: an adult with an advanced solid tumor such as melanoma, head and neck, liver or kidney cancer. Both conserved end residues are part of each CDR3. The D gene is left open where the match is weak. The size field is filled for only some rows; it gives once, few, many or a size class.

j_call clone_size d_call v_call cdr3_aa cdr3_nt
TRBJ2-7 . TRBD1 TRBV7-8 CASSFTGTAYEQYF TGTGCCAGCAGCTTTACCGGGACAGCATACGAGCAGTACTTC
TRBJ1-1 . . TRBV30 CACLRRDTEAFF TGTGCCTGCCTTCGGAGGGACACTGAAGCTTTCTTT
TRBJ1-5 . . TRBV6-1 CASSVFVHSNQPQHF TGTGCCAGCAGTGTGTTCGTTCATAGCAATCAGCCCCAGCATTTT
TRBJ2-7 . TRBD2 TRBV7-9 CASSLGSGSSGEQYF TGTGCCAGCAGCTTAGGGAGCGGGAGTTCGGGAGAGCAGTACTTC
TRBJ1-2 . . TRBV19 CASSIQTGAFGYTF TGTGCCAGTAGTATTCAGACGGGTGCATTTGGCTACACCTTC
TRBJ2-3 few TRBD2 TRBV10-3 CAISTSGGGRRDTQYF TGTGCCATCAGCACTAGCGGGGGCGGTCGGAGAGATACGCAGTATTTT
TRBJ2-7 . TRBD1 TRBV18 CASSPTGQGSYEQYF TGTGCCAGCTCACCAACGGGACAGGGGTCCTACGAGCAGTACTTC
TRBJ2-1 . . TRBV7-9 CASSLAHSSPNNEQFF TGTGCCAGCAGCTTAGCGCATTCCTCCCCCAACAATGAGCAGTTCTTC
TRBJ2-3 . . TRBV7-3 CASSLGWSSSTDTQYF TGTGCCAGCAGCTTAGGTTGGAGCTCTAGCACAGATACGCAGTATTTT
TRBJ1-6 . TRBD1 TRBV5-6 CASSLSGGYNSPLHF TGTGCCAGCAGCTTGTCAGGGGGCTATAATTCACCCCTCCACTTT
TRBJ1-1 . . TRBV7-9 CASSLGQISQNTEAFF TGTGCCAGCAGCTTAGGACAGATTAGTCAGAACACTGAAGCTTTCTTT